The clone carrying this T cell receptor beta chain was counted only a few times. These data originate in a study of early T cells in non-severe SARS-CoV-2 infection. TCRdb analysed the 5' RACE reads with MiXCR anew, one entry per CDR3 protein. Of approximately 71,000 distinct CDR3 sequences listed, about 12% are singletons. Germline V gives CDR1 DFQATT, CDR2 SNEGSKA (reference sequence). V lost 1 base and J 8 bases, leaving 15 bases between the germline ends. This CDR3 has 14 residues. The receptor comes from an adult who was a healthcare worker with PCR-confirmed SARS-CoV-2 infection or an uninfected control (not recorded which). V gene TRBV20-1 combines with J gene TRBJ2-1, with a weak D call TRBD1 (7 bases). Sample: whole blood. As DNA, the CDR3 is TGCAGTGCTAGAGGGAGGAGGGGGCTGGATGAGCAGTTCTTC. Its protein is CSARGRRGLDEQFF.